This T cell receptor (beta chain) was identified during a study of blood T cell repertoires in COVID-19. About the study: T cells, B-cell-depleted T cells, or PBMCs provided the cDNA or gDNA that served as material.

Trimming took 4 bases from V and 8 from J, leaving 14 bases between them. There are 13 residues in the CDR3. Per the germline V gene, CDR1 is SEHNR and CDR2 is FQNEAQ (reference sequence). In the source study's methods: Reference gene primer amplification yielded estimated nucleated cell counts. Data came from immunoSEQ multiplex PCR; TCRdb stores just in-frame clones and leaves some out. V and J calls and clone size are given by that table; D and trimming were obtained from the DNA. This sample has about 90,000 clones, with over 70% found just once. The sample comprised peripheral blood. This receptor was identified in a woman older than 75 with active or convalescent COVID-19. V and J are TRBV7-9 and TRBJ1-1; D remains unclear. CDR3 sequence (DNA): TGTGCCAGCAGCTCCATCACTGGAGGAGAAGCTTTCTTT. Translation gives CASSSITGGEAFF.